The T cell receptor beta chain under discussion was sequenced for a study of vaccination effects on CD4 cells after COVID-19. Background on the study: Sampling occurred a median 72 days post second dose, range 14 to 241.

Following 10 days of culture, CD4+ T cells were isolated. Subjects were given two BNT162b2 or mRNA-1273 vaccine doses. Nucleocapsid antibodies stayed negative before and after vaccination, showing no earlier SARS-CoV-2 infection. TCRdb's copy holds only in-frame clones and misses some; the assay was immunoSEQ multiplex PCR. The data hold about 45,000 clones, with less than 85% observed a single time. Trimming removed 0 bases at V and 7 bases at J, with 1 base between. Germline CDR1 reads MNHEY; CDR2 reads SVGAGI. The CDR3 is 12 amino acids. Regarding this clone: The antigen remains undetermined.

This receptor was taken from a human donor who received a COVID-19 vaccine. The V call is TRBV6-5, the J call TRBJ1-6, with no clear D. The material sequenced was CD4+ T cells from PBMCs cultured without peptide, taken after COVID-19 vaccination. The CDR3 loop is CASSYSNSPLHF. DNA of the CDR3: TGTGCCAGCAGTTACTCCAATTCACCCCTCCACTTT.